These 11 T cell receptor beta chains came from one sample sequenced in a study of T cell responses to AZD1222 COVID-19 vaccine. The method was immunoSEQ multiplex PCR; TCRdb's version includes in-frame clones alone and lacks a portion of them. The repertoire has around 87,000 clones, around 86% of them found once; the top ten carry about 10%. The material was peripheral blood, obtained on day 0 of AZD1222 vaccination. All receptors derive from an adult in good health.

This clone was seen just once. The rearrangement joins TRBV29-1 to TRBJ2-1; D gene ambiguous. From germline, CDR1 is SQVTM and CDR2 ANQGSEA. There are 13 residues in the CDR3. With 7 bases removed from V and 2 bases from J, the gap between germline ends came to 12 bases. The CDR3 loop is CSGSHATYNEQFF. CDR3 nucleotides: TGCAGCGGTTCTCATGCTACCTACAATGAGCAGTTCTTC.

The V and J genes are TRBV28 and TRBJ2-3, with no clear D. Germline assignment: CDR1 MDHEN and CDR2 SYDVKM. V lost 8 bases and J lost 4, with 19 bases in between. The CDR3 has 15 residues. CDR3 residues: CASASTLRQADTQYF. CDR3 DNA sequence: TGTGCCAGCGCATCGACCCTGCGCCAAGCAGATACGCAGTATTTT.

This clone was seen a single time. The V and J genes are TRBV2 and TRBJ2-6; D is unresolved. The CDR3 has 16 amino acids. The V and J ends lost 3 bases and 1 base respectively, with 10 bases between them. From germline, CDR1 is SNHLY and CDR2 FYNNEI. CDR3 loop: CASSEVIGSGANVLTF. DNA of the CDR3: TGTGCCAGCAGTGAGGTGATTGGGTCTGGGGCCAACGTCCTGACTTTC.

V gene TRBV10-2 combines with J gene TRBJ1-2, with TRBD1 identical over 8 bases. The CDR3 length is 13 residues. Unmatched junction bases numbered 7, after V lost 9 bases and J lost 4 bases. Germline loops: CDR1 WSHSY, CDR2 SAAADI. The CDR3 spells CASSDRVLYGYTF. Written as DNA, the CDR3 is TGCGCCAGTTCGGACAGGGTTCTCTATGGCTACACCTTC.

In this sample, this clone turned up once. The chain employs TRBV6-1 and TRBJ1-2; D may be TRBD1 (6 bases). The germline V gene encodes CDR1 MNHNS and CDR2 SASEGT. The CDR3 length is 15 residues. V was cut by 0 bases and J by 5 bases, with 13 bases left in between. The CDR3 coding sequence is TGTGCCAGCAGTGAAGCGGCAGGGACAATGTATGGCTACACCTTC. Translated: CASSEAAGTMYGYTF.

The chain is built from TRBV11-2 and TRBJ1-4; possible D gene TRBD1, 5 bases. The CDR3 loop spans 13 amino acids. Germline assignment: CDR1 SGHAT and CDR2 FQNNGV. The V gene lost 8 bases and the J gene lost 1 base, with 8 bases spanning the gap. CDR3 residues: CASARETNEKLFF. Written as DNA, the CDR3 is TGTGCCAGCGCCAGGGAAACTAATGAAAAACTGTTTTTT.

In this sample, this clone turned up once. The chain is built from TRBV4-1 and TRBJ2-6; the D gene is possibly TRBD2 (5 bases). V was pared by 3 bases and J by 0 bases, with 9 bases between. The germline V gene has CDR1 MGHRA and CDR2 YSYEKL. The CDR3 spans 16 residues. The CDR3 loop reads CASSQRGSSGANVLTF. The CDR3 DNA follows: TGCGCCAGCAGCCAGAGAGGGTCCTCTGGGGCCAACGTCCTGACTTTC.

This clone has more than one count but fewer than ten. The rearrangement links TRBV18 to TRBJ2-1; D is perhaps TRBD1 or TRBD2 (5 bases each). The CDR3 has 15 residues. Germline V lookup: CDR1 KGHSH, CDR2 LQKENI. V shed 2 bases and J shed 1 base, with 9 bases lying between them. The CDR3 bases are TGTGCCAGCTCACCAAGAGAGGGGTCCTACAATGAGCAGTTCTTC. Translation gives CASSPREGSYNEQFF.

This chain links TRBV19 with TRBJ2-2, with D unclear. The CDR3 spans 14 residues. With 2 bases removed from V and 3 bases from J, the gap between germline ends came to 7 bases. CDR1 and CDR2 from the germline V gene are LNHDA and SQIVND (reference sequence). CDR3 region: CASSISTYTGELFF. CDR3 DNA: TGTGCCAGTAGTATAAGCACCTACACCGGGGAGCTGTTTTTT.

The chain has TRBV6-6 and TRBJ1-2, with D perhaps matching TRBD1 (6 bases). Trimming took off 0 bases at V and 4 bases at J, with 12 bases between the two ends. Germline CDR1 is MNHNY and CDR2 is SVGAGI (reference sequence). This CDR3 has 15 residues. In nucleotides, the CDR3 is TGTGCCAGCAGTTACTCCCAGGGGAGAGGCTATGGCTACACCTTC. It yields the protein CASSYSQGRGYGYTF.

A note on this clone: The junction departs from germline at one end; a sequencing error may be responsible. This rearrangement joins TRBV7-7 to TRBJ2-5; D remains ambiguous. CDR1 and CDR2 (germline): SSHAT, FNYEAQ (reference sequence). The CDR3 length is 15 residues. Here the CDR3 DNA reads TGTGCTAGCAGCTCCGACGGACGTTCAGGAGAGACCCAGTACTTC. As protein: CASSSDGRSGETQYF.